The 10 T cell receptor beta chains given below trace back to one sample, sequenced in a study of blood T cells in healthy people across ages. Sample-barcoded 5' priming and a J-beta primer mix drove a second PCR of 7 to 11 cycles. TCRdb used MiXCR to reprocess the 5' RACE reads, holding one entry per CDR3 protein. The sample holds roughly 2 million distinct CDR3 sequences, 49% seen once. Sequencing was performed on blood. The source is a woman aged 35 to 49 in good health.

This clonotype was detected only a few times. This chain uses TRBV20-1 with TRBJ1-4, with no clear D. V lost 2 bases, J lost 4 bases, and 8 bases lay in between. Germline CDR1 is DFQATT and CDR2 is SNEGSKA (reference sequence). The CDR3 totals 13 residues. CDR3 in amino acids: CSARLSSNEKLFF. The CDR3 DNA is TGCAGTGCTAGACTTTCTAGTAATGAAAAACTGTTTTTT.

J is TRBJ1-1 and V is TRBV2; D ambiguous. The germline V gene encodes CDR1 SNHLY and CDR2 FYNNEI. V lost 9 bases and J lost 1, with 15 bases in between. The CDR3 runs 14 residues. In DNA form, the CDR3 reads TGTGCCAGGACGATCGGACCCACGAACACTGAAGCTTTCTTT. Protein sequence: CARTIGPTNTEAFF. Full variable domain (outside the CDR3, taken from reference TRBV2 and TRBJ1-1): EPEVTQTPSHQVTQMGQEVILRCVPISNHLYFYWYRQILGQKVEFLVSFYNNEISEKSEIFDDQFSVERPDGSNFTLKIRSTKLEDSAMYFCARTIGPTNTEAFFGQGTRLTVV.

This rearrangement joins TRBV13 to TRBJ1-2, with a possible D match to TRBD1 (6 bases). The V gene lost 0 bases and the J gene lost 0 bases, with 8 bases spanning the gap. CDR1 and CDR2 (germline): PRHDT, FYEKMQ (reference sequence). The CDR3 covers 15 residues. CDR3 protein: CASSLGGHPNYGYTF. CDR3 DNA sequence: TGTGCCAGCAGCTTAGGGGGACACCCTAACTATGGCTACACCTTC.

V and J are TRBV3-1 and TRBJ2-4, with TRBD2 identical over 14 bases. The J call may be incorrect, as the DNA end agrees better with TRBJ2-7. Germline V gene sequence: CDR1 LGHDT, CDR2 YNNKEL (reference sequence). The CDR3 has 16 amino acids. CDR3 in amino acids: CASRDRGLAGAYEQYF. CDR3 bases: TGTGCCAGCCGGGACAGGGGACTAGCGGGGGCCTACGAGCAGTACTTC.

The CDR3 region has the DNA TGTGCCAGCAGTCCCCGACTGCCGAGCGGGGGGTACACCGGGGAGCTGTTTTTT. Translating it yields CASSPRLPSGGYTGELFF. The V gene is TRBV27, the J gene TRBJ2-2; 9 bases line up with TRBD2. Germline assignment: CDR1 MNHEY and CDR2 SMNVEV (reference sequence). V dropped 5 bases and J dropped 3; count of bases not matched to a gene: 13. CDR3 size: 18 residues.

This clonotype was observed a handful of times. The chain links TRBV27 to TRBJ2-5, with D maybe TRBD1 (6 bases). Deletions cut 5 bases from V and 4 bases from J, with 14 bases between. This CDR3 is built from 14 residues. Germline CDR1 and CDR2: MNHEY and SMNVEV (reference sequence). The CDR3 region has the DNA TGTGCCAGCAGTGGGCAGGGGTTTTTAGAGACCCAGTACTTC. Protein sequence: CASSGQGFLETQYF.

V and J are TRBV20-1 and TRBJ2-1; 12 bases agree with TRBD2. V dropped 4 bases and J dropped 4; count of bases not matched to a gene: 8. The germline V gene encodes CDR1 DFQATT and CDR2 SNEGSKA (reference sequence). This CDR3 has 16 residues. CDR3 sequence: CSAKRLAGVPYNEQFF. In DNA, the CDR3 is TGCAGTGCTAAGCGACTAGCGGGGGTTCCATACAATGAGCAGTTCTTC.

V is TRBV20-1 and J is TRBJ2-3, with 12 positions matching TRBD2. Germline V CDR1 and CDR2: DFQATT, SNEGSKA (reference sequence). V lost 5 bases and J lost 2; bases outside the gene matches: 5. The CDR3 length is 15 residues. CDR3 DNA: TGCAGTGCTTCAAGGACTAGCGGGAACACAGATACGCAGTATTTT. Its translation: CSASRTSGNTDTQYF.

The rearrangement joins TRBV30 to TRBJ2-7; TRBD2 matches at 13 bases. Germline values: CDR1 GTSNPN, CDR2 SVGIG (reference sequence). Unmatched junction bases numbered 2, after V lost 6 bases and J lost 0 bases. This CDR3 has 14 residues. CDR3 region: CACRTSGSSYEQYF. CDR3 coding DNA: TGTGCCTGTCGGACTAGCGGGAGCTCCTACGAGCAGTACTTC.

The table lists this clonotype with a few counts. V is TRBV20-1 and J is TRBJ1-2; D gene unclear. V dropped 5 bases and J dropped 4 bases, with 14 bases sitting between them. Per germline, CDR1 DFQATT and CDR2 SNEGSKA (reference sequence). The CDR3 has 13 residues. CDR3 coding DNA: TGCAGTGCTTTGAAGACTGAAGCCTATGGCTACACCTTC. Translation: CSALKTEAYGYTF.